The sequence of this TCR beta chain was determined in a study of early T cells in non-severe SARS-CoV-2 infection. Study-wide context: Sequencing of unsorted whole blood was done on bulk RNA, leaving chains unpaired. Findings and caveats of the study: Anti-spike CD8 specificities were favored by VDJdb matching, whose results missed private and CD4 specificities.

Tagging with unique molecular identifiers was applied to individual cDNA molecules. TCRdb reprocessed the 5' RACE reads via MiXCR and lists one record per CDR3 protein. This table holds about 45,000 distinct CDR3 sequences, 10% to 15% found once. Between the trimmed V and J ends, which lost 3 bases and 7 bases, there was a span of 8 bases. The CDR3 has 11 amino acids. CDR1 and CDR2 (germline): SGHKS, YYEKEE (reference sequence). On this clonotype: Its specificity is not known.

The chain links TRBV5-5 to TRBJ2-7, with D maybe TRBD1 (6 bases). The source material was whole blood. The receptor's source is an adult who was a healthcare worker with PCR-confirmed SARS-CoV-2 infection or an uninfected control (not recorded which). For the CDR3, the DNA is TGTGCCAGCAGCTGGACAGCGGAGCAGTACTTC. Translating it yields CASSWTAEQYF.